One sample yielded the 30 T cell receptor beta chains listed below, sequenced in a study of identical twins. TCRdb reprocessed the 5' RACE reads with MiXCR, giving one entry per CDR3 protein. The sample lists hundreds of thousands of distinct CDR3 sequences, roughly 18% occurring once. These records were also assigned to another study, of T cells expressing NK-cell markers.

Input material: PBMCs. These receptors were collected from a woman between 18 and 30 years old in good health.

V and J are TRBV7-2 and TRBJ2-1; tentatively, D is TRBD1 (6 bases). The CDR3 is 14 residues long. Germline V gene data show CDR1 as SGHTA and CDR2 as FQGNSA. V dropped 6 bases and J dropped 4 bases, with 13 bases sitting between them. CDR3 sequence: CASSRGTFYNEQFF. CDR3 DNA: TGTGCCAGCAGTAGGGGGACGTTTTACAATGAGCAGTTCTTC.

The table lists this clonotype with a few counts. The V call is TRBV20-1, the J call TRBJ2-1, with a possible D match to TRBD2 (6 bases). Germline V CDR1 and CDR2: DFQATT, SNEGSKA (reference sequence). Trimming stripped 2 bases from V and 13 bases from J, with 18 bases between. CDR3 length equals 13 residues. CDR3 residues: CSARMGRDPTQFF. The CDR3 DNA reads as TGCAGTGCTAGAATGGGGCGGGACCCAACTCAGTTCTTC.

The rearrangement uses TRBV10-3 and TRBJ1-2, with D maybe TRBD1 (6 bases). V was clipped by 6 bases and J by 4 bases, with 12 bases between them. The CDR3 is 13 amino acids. Germline V gives CDR1 ENHRY, CDR2 SYGVKD. The CDR3 DNA reads TGTGCCATCAGCTTACAGGGAAGCTATGGCTACACCTTC. Protein sequence: CAISLQGSYGYTF.

This clonotype was picked up a small number of times. This chain links TRBV30 with TRBJ2-1; no reliable D call. The V end lost 2 bases, the J end lost 6 bases, and 8 bases lay between the germline ends. The CDR3 is made up of 12 amino acids. Germline loops: CDR1 GTSNPN, CDR2 SVGIG (reference sequence). This CDR3 is CAWSPLSNEQFF. CDR3 sequence (DNA): TGTGCCTGGAGTCCCCTCTCCAATGAGCAGTTCTTC.

The chain recombines TRBV27 with TRBJ2-2; D gene uncertain. This CDR3 has 13 residues. Trimming took 1 base from V and 7 from J, leaving 7 bases between them. Per germline, CDR1 MNHEY and CDR2 SMNVEV (reference sequence). This CDR3 reads CASSLFRHGELFF. DNA for the CDR3: TGTGCCAGCAGTTTATTCCGGCACGGGGAGCTGTTTTTT.

This clonotype was picked up many times. The chain is built from TRBV12-3 or TRBV12-4 and TRBJ2-1; 12 bases fit TRBD2. The CDR3 runs to 14 residues. J lost 9 bases, V lost 7 bases, and 7 bases had no gene match. CDR3 sequence (DNA): TGTGCCAGCATTGACTGGACTAGCGGGGCTGAGCAGTTCTTC. Its translation is CASIDWTSGAEQFF.

CDR3 DNA: TGCGCCAGCAGCTTGATTTCATCGTCCGAGCAGTACTTC. Its translation: CASSLISSSEQYF. The J gene is TRBJ2-7, the V gene TRBV5-1; unclear D gene. CDR3 length: 13 residues. V lost 1 base and J 6 bases, leaving 11 bases between the germline ends. Looked up from germline, CDR1 is SGHRS and CDR2 is YFSETQ.

The chain links TRBV6-2 or TRBV6-3 to TRBJ2-7, with 9 nucleotides matching TRBD1. The J segment lost 7 bases and the V segment lost 6 bases, leaving 16 bases of the junction unmatched. The length of the CDR3 is 16 residues. CDR1 MNHEY and CDR2 SVGEGT come from the germline V gene. CDR3 DNA: TGTGCCAGCAGACGGCCGGGACAGGGCCCTTTGCGGGAGCAGTACTTC. Translated: CASRRPGQGPLREQYF.

Here the CDR3 reads CSASDVPNYGYTF. The DNA for the CDR3 is TGCAGTGCTTCGGACGTTCCTAACTATGGCTACACCTTC. The rearrangement uses TRBV20-1 and TRBJ1-2; D unresolved. Trimming took off 5 bases at V and 0 bases at J, with 10 bases between the two ends. The germline CDR1 and CDR2 sequences are DFQATT and SNEGSKA (reference sequence). This CDR3 region has 13 residues.

This clonotype came up many times. The chain links TRBV18 to TRBJ1-1, with 7 bases lining up with TRBD1. Trimming took 2 bases from V and 2 from J; bases not matched to a gene: 11. CDR3 size: 17 residues. CDR1 and CDR2 (germline): KGHSH, LQKENI. In DNA, the CDR3 is TGTGCCAGCTCACCATACGGGCAGGGGGGCAGAAACACTGAAGCTTTCTTT. Its translation: CASSPYGQGGRNTEAFF. Based on the CDR3 plus reference TRBV18 and TRBJ1-1, the full variable domain is NAGVMQNPRHLVRRRGQEARLRCSPMKGHSHVYWYRQLPEEGLKFMVYLQKENIIDESGMPKERFSAEFPKEGPSILRIQQVVRGDSAAYFCASSPYGQGGRNTEAFFGQGTRLTVV.

This clonotype has just a few counts. This chain uses TRBV3-1 with TRBJ1-4; tentatively, D is TRBD1 (5 bases). The V gene's germline CDR1 is LGHDT and CDR2 YNNKEL (reference sequence). This CDR3 has 16 residues. V gave up 2 bases and J gave up 8 bases, with 18 bases separating them. The CDR3 protein is CASSQKGADWSEKLFF. In DNA, the CDR3 is TGTGCCAGCAGCCAAAAAGGGGCTGACTGGAGCGAAAAACTGTTTTTT. The variable domain in full, completed from reference TRBV3-1 and TRBJ1-4, reads DTAVSQTPKYLVTQMGNDKSIKCEQNLGHDTMYWYKQDSKKFLKIMFSYNNKELIINETVPNRFSPKSPDKAHLNLHINSLELGDSAVYFCASSQKGADWSEKLFFGSGTQLSVL.

The genes are TRBV12-5 and TRBJ2-1; 7 nucleotides match TRBD1. The length of the CDR3 is 13 residues. The germline V gene encodes CDR1 LGHNT and CDR2 FRNRAP. After removal of 6 bases from V and 8 bases from J, the junction contained 7 bases not matched to a gene. The CDR3 loop is CASGDSDRYEQFF. CDR3 in DNA: TGTGCTAGTGGAGACTCGGACAGGTATGAGCAGTTCTTC.

This chain joins TRBV28 and TRBJ2-1, with TRBD2 matching 9 bases. The CDR3 has 14 residues. V gave up 1 base and J gave up 12 bases; unmatched junction bases: 7. Germline CDR1 reads MDHEN; CDR2 reads SYDVKM. This chain's CDR3 is CASSLLREGVSQFF. For the CDR3, the DNA is TGTGCCAGCAGTTTATTGCGGGAGGGAGTCTCGCAGTTCTTC. Full variable domain (remainder filled in from reference TRBV28 and TRBJ2-1): DVKVTQSSRYLVKRTGEKVFLECVQDMDHENMFWYRQDPGLGLRLIYFSYDVKMKEKGDIPEGYSVSREKKERFSLILESASTNQTSMYLCASSLLREGVSQFFGPGTRLTVL.

The V call is TRBV6-1, the J call TRBJ2-5; 9 bases are a match to TRBD1. After removal of 8 bases from V and 5 bases from J, the junction contained 12 bases not matched to a gene. CDR1 and CDR2 (germline): MNHNS, SASEGT. This CDR3 spans 15 amino acids. CDR3: CASCFGTGLSETQYF. The CDR3 nucleotides read TGTGCCAGCTGCTTCGGGACAGGGTTGTCCGAGACCCAGTACTTC.

This clonotype has at least ten counts. This rearrangement joins TRBV29-1 to TRBJ2-7, with 7 positions matching TRBD2. Trimming at V came to 6 bases and at J to 3 bases, leaving 8 bases not matched to a gene. The CDR3 extends over 13 amino acids. Germline assignment: CDR1 SQVTM and CDR2 ANQGSEA. The CDR3 spells CSVGGDDLYEQYF. Written as DNA, the CDR3 is TGCAGCGTGGGGGGGGACGACCTCTACGAGCAGTACTTC.

The rearrangement joins TRBV11-2 to TRBJ2-2, with D perhaps matching TRBD1 (6 bases). The germline V and J ends were trimmed by 8 bases and 0 bases, with 10 bases remaining between them. From germline, CDR1 is SGHAT and CDR2 FQNNGV. This CDR3 is 14 amino acids long. CDR3 region: CASQDRSNTGELFF. As DNA, the CDR3 is TGTGCCAGCCAAGACAGGTCGAACACCGGGGAGCTGTTTTTT.

Only a few counts were recorded for this clonotype. This rearrangement joins TRBV7-9 to TRBJ2-4; D possibly corresponds to TRBD1 (6 bases). Germline lookup yields CDR1 SEHNR and CDR2 FQNEAQ (reference sequence). The CDR3 extends over 14 amino acids. The V gene lost 6 bases and the J gene lost 5 bases, with 14 bases spanning the gap. CDR3 amino acids: CASSRTGIENIQYF. The DNA of the CDR3 is TGTGCCAGCAGTCGCACAGGGATAGAAAACATTCAGTACTTC.

The table lists this clonotype with a few counts. The chain links TRBV9 to TRBJ2-3; TRBD2 matches at 8 bases. The CDR3 runs to 16 residues. Unmatched junction bases numbered 9, after V lost 0 bases and J lost 6 bases. Germline CDR1 is SGDLS and CDR2 is YYNGEE. The CDR3 DNA reads as TGTGCCAGCAGCGTAGAGGCAGGCCCGGGAGGGGATACGCAGTATTTT. Translating gives CASSVEAGPGGDTQYF.

The chain combines TRBV9 with TRBJ2-7, with D perhaps TRBD1 or TRBD2 (5 bases each). Germline loops: CDR1 SGDLS, CDR2 YYNGEE. Between the trimmed V and J ends, which lost 4 bases and 0 bases, there was a span of 14 bases. The CDR3 extends over 15 amino acids. In DNA, the CDR3 is TGTGCCAGCAGCTCCGGAGGACAAGCCTCCTACGAGCAGTACTTC. It specifies CASSSGGQASYEQYF.

The chain links TRBV7-9 to TRBJ2-7; no reliable D call. The V end was cut by 4 bases, the J end by 3 bases, with 16 bases between. Germline V gene lookup returns CDR1 SEHNR and CDR2 FQNEAQ (reference sequence). The CDR3 contains 15 residues. CDR3 nucleotides: TGTGCCAGCAGCTCCCCGTTGGGCAGGTACTACGAGCAGTACTTC. Translated, it gives CASSSPLGRYYEQYF.

The gene calls are TRBV7-2 and TRBJ2-1, with 7 bases identical to TRBD2. The CDR3 is 14 amino acids. V lost 3 bases, J lost 8 bases, and 7 bases stayed unmatched. In germline, CDR1 is SGHTA, CDR2 FQGNSA. This CDR3 reads CASSLGGSADEQFF. CDR3 in DNA: TGTGCCAGCAGCTTGGGCGGGAGTGCGGATGAGCAGTTCTTC. The complete variable domain, with remaining parts taken from reference TRBV7-2 and TRBJ2-1, reads GAGVSQSPSNKVTEKGKDVELRCDPISGHTALYWYRQSLGQGLEFLIYFQGNSAPDKSGLPSDRFSAERTGGSVSTLTIQRTQQEDSAVYLCASSLGGSADEQFFGPGTRLTVL.

This chain joins TRBV6-2 or TRBV6-3 and TRBJ2-7, with D uncertain. The germline CDR1 and CDR2 sequences are MNHEY and SVGEGT. Trimming took 2 bases from V and 3 from J, leaving 11 bases between them. The CDR3 has 14 residues. The CDR3 DNA reads as TGTGCCAGCAGTTACGCCCCAGGTTACTACGAGCAGTACTTC. It translates to CASSYAPGYYEQYF.

V and J are TRBV5-1 and TRBJ2-7; D assignment may be TRBD1 or TRBD2 (5 bases each). The CDR3 sequence is 14 residues long. V lost 5 bases, J lost 5 bases, and 17 bases lay in between. The germline V gene encodes CDR1 SGHRS and CDR2 YFSETQ. The CDR3 here is CASRPNTGGHEQYF. The CDR3 DNA follows: TGCGCCAGCAGACCAAACACAGGAGGCCACGAGCAGTACTTC.

The sample holds a few counts of this clonotype. This chain joins TRBV5-1 and TRBJ2-7; tentatively, D is TRBD2 (6 bases). There are 15 residues in the CDR3. Trimming took off 4 bases at V and 5 bases at J, with 19 bases between the two ends. Germline V CDR1 and CDR2: SGHRS, YFSETQ. CDR3 in DNA: TGCGCCAGCAGCCCGGTCGGGGGAATGATCCACGAGCAGTACTTC. This codes for CASSPVGGMIHEQYF.

This clonotype was counted only a few times. The chain employs TRBV20-1 and TRBJ2-1; 10 bases match TRBD2. Germline V lookup: CDR1 DFQATT, CDR2 SNEGSKA (reference sequence). This CDR3 is built from 15 residues. V dropped 0 bases and J dropped 15; count of bases not matched to a gene: 14. The CDR3 region is CSARDGLAGAHRRFF. Here the CDR3 DNA reads TGCAGTGCTAGAGATGGCCTAGCGGGGGCTCATCGCAGGTTCTTC.

This clonotype has a single count. The V gene is TRBV5-1, the J gene TRBJ2-1, with TRBD1 as a possible D gene (5 bases). Trimming cost V 3 bases and J 0 bases, with 16 bases left between them. The CDR3 consists of 17 residues. In germline, CDR1 is SGHRS, CDR2 YFSETQ. CDR3 amino acids: CASSWGSGLSSYNEQFF. CDR3 coding DNA: TGCGCCAGCAGCTGGGGCAGTGGTTTAAGCTCCTACAATGAGCAGTTCTTC.

This clonotype was seen a few times. CDR3 residues: CASNPAGGTDTQYF. The CDR3 DNA sequence: TGCGCCAGCAACCCAGCGGGGGGCACAGATACGCAGTATTTT. V usage is TRBV5-1 and J usage is TRBJ2-3, with TRBD2 matching over 8 bases. CDR3 length equals 14 residues. V lost 6 bases, J lost 1 base, and 4 bases stayed unmatched. Germline assignment: CDR1 SGHRS and CDR2 YFSETQ.

J is TRBJ2-1 and V is TRBV28; 7 positions agree with TRBD1. The CDR3 has 11 residues. Germline V gene sequence: CDR1 MDHEN, CDR2 SYDVKM. Trimming at V came to 8 bases and at J to 13 bases, leaving 8 bases not matched to a gene. The CDR3 DNA reads as TGTGCCAGCCTGACAGGGCAGGAACAGTTCTTC. This sequence encodes CASLTGQEQFF.

This clonotype was picked up a small number of times. The chain recombines TRBV11-2 with TRBJ2-3; D ambiguous. V lost 1 base and J lost 5, with 10 bases in between. Germline-derived CDR1 and CDR2 are SGHAT and FQNNGV. The CDR3 contains 14 residues. CDR3 region: CASSLGPVGDTQYF. For the CDR3, the DNA is TGTGCCAGCAGCTTAGGGCCCGTGGGAGATACGCAGTATTTT.

The chain employs TRBV6-1 and TRBJ2-1; 7 bases line up with TRBD1. Trimming cost V 6 bases and J 8 bases; bases outside gene matches: 10. The length of the CDR3 is 14 residues. Germline CDR1 and CDR2: MNHNS and SASEGT. The chain's CDR3 is CASSRDSKEDEQFF. Here the CDR3 DNA reads TGTGCCAGCAGCCGGGACAGTAAAGAAGATGAGCAGTTCTTC.